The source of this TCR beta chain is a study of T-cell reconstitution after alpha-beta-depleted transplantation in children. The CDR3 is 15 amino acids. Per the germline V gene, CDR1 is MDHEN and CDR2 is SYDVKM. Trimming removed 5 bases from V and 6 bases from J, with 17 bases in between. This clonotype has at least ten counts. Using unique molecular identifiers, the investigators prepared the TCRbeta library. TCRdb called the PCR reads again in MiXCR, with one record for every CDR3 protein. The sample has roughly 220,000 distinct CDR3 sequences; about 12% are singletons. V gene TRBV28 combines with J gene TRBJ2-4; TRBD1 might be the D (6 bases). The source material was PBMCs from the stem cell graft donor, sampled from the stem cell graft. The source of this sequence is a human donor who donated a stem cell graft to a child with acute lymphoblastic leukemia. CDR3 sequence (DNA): TGTGCCAGCAGTCCAGCTGGGGGCAGGGTAAACATTCAGTACTTC. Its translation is CASSPAGGRVNIQYF.